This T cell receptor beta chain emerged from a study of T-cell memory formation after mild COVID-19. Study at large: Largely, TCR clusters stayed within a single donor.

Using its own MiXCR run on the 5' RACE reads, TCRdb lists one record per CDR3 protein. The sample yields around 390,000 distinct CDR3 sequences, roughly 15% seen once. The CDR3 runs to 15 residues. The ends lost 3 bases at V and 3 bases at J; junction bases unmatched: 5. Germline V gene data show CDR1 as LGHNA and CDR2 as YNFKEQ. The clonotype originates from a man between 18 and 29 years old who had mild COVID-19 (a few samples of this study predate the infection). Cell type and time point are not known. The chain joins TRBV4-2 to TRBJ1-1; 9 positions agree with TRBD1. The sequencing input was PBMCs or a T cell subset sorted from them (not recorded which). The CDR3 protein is CASSHRDRAHTEAFF. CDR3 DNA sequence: TGTGCCAGCAGCCATCGGGACAGGGCGCACACTGAAGCTTTCTTT.